A single T cell receptor beta chain is shown here with its context. Its antigen remains unknown. The sample originates from a study of T cells in narcolepsy. Study information: Healthy controls were enrolled alongside patients with narcolepsy type 1 or type 2.

Study-level points and caveats: Comparing one patient's CSF and blood CD4+ clonotypes highlighted HCRT- and TRIB2-specific autoreactive clonotypes. Blood of same and different patients, but not healthy controls, reportedly held recurring autoreactive clonotypes. In some patient and control memory CD4+ samples, autoreactive clones were absent.

The CDR3 covers 15 residues. V lost 3 bases and J 7 bases, leaving 16 bases between the germline ends. CDR1 ENHRY and CDR2 SYGVKD come from the germline V gene. Generated by immunoSEQ multiplex PCR, the TCRdb table keeps only in-frame clones and is missing some. The sample holds approximately 35,000 clones, roughly 87% seen once. The sequence was collected from a human donor with narcolepsy. The chain uses TRBV10-3 and TRBJ2-1; no clear D gene. Input material: CD45RA- memory CD4+ T cells from PBMCs. The CDR3 DNA reads as TGTGCCATCAGTGACTTTTCTACCTCTGGAAATGAGCAGTTCTTC. Translating gives CAISDFSTSGNEQFF.